This record concerns one T cell receptor beta chain sequence. The data stem from a study of blood T cell dynamics during melanoma immunotherapy. Study summary: Metastatic melanoma patients received first-line pembrolizumab or nivolumab plus ipilimumab.

Described time point: week 3, after first cycle of checkpoint inhibitor. Per germline, CDR1 GTSNPN and CDR2 SVGIG (reference sequence). This CDR3 comprises 13 residues. Trimming removed 1 base at V and 8 bases at J, with 12 bases between. A fixed DNA input of 350 ng was used per bulk PBMC sample. Produced via immunoSEQ multiplex PCR; TCRdb's table is partial and in-frame only. The profile shows 7,500 to 8,500 clones, roughly 91% of them singletons. This clonotype was obtained from a human donor with melanoma. This sequence joins TRBV30 and TRBJ2-1; a possible D gene is TRBD1 (6 bases). The specimen was blood, collected from a patient treated with checkpoint blockade. The CDR3 region has the DNA TGTGCCTGGAGTGGAAAACAGGGATATGAGCAGTTCTTC. Encoded protein: CAWSGKQGYEQFF.